The 15 T cell receptor beta chains below all came from one sample that was sequenced in a study of blood T cell repertoires in COVID-19 (dated by TCRdb to between 2020 and 2021). Library method: the immunoSEQ multiplex PCR assay. Held by TCRdb, this immuneACCESS table contains in-frame sequences only and omits some clones. Under half of the omission traces to an unresolved V gene where checked; the cause of the rest is unknown. For this sample the table gives about 170,000 clones, of which roughly 90% were detected only once. In total, the top ten clones hold around 5% of the sample. The sample taken for sequencing was peripheral blood. The receptors originated from a young man with COVID-19, enrolled during active disease.

The V call is TRBV7-9, the J call TRBJ1-6; D not certain. The V and J ends lost 1 base and 13 bases respectively, with 8 bases between them. This CDR3 contains 12 residues. Germline-derived CDR1 and CDR2 are SEHNR and FQNEAQ (reference sequence). The CDR3 DNA reads as TGTGCCAGCAGCTTAGAAGCCCTCCCCCTCCACTTT. Protein sequence: CASSLEALPLHF.

The chain has TRBV28 and TRBJ2-7, with TRBD1 matching 8 bases. The CDR3 covers 13 residues. With 5 bases clipped from V and 4 bases from J, the junction kept 4 bases outside the gene matches. CDR1 MDHEN and CDR2 SYDVKM come from the germline V gene. Written as DNA, the CDR3 is TGTGCCAGCAGTGACGACAGGGGTTACGAGCAGTACTTC. It encodes CASSDDRGYEQYF.

The CDR3 loop reads CASGFHRDGYTF. As DNA, the CDR3 is TGTGCCAGCGGATTTCACAGGGACGGCTACACCTTC. The chain joins TRBV6-5 to TRBJ1-2; D might be TRBD1 (6 bases). This CDR3 region has 12 residues. V was pared by 8 bases and J by 8 bases, with 15 bases between. The germline gives CDR1 MNHEY, CDR2 SVGAGI.

V usage is TRBV6-5 and J usage is TRBJ1-1; D gene ambiguous. CDR1 is MNHEY and CDR2 is SVGAGI in the germline V gene. V lost 7 bases and J 5 bases, leaving 14 bases between the germline ends. This CDR3 has 13 amino acids. The CDR3 spells CASMRGSGTEAFF. In nucleotides, the CDR3 is TGTGCCAGCATGAGAGGCTCGGGGACTGAAGCTTTCTTT.

J is TRBJ1-5 and V is TRBV3-1 (or the pseudogene TRBV3-2); maybe TRBD1 (6 bases). The CDR3 runs to 14 residues. Germline CDR1 reads LGHDT; CDR2 reads YNNKEL (reference sequence). Trimming took 6 bases from V and 4 from J, leaving 13 bases between them. The CDR3 loop reads CASSGGRGNQPQHF. DNA of the CDR3: TGTGCCAGCAGTGGGGGGAGGGGGAATCAGCCCCAGCATTTT.

J is TRBJ2-2 and V is TRBV7-6; TRBD2 agrees at 12 bases. J lost 6 bases, V lost 1 base, and 3 bases had no gene match. CDR1 and CDR2 from the germline V gene are SGHVS and FNYEAQ. The CDR3 runs to 16 residues. This CDR3 reads CASSLGLAGGPGELFF. CDR3 nucleotides: TGTGCCAGCAGCTTAGGGCTAGCGGGAGGGCCCGGGGAGCTGTTTTTT. The full variable domain, rest sourced from reference TRBV7-6 and TRBJ2-2, is GAGVSQSPRYKVTKRGQDVALRCDPISGHVSLYWYRQALGQGPEFLTYFNYEAQQDKSGLPNDRFSAERPEGSISTLTIQRTEQRDSAMYRCASSLGLAGGPGELFFGEGSRLTVL.

The rearrangement joins TRBV9 to TRBJ2-1; D perhaps matches TRBD1 (5 bases). The CDR3 length is 15 residues. Germline V gene sequence: CDR1 SGDLS, CDR2 YYNGEE. V dropped 0 bases and J dropped 6 bases, with 13 bases sitting between them. The DNA for the CDR3 is TGTGCCAGCAGCGTAGGGGCAGGGCTCTCCAATGAGCAGTTCTTC. Translating gives CASSVGAGLSNEQFF.

The J gene is TRBJ2-1, the V gene TRBV4-2; 11 bases are shared with TRBD2. Germline V gives CDR1 LGHNA, CDR2 YNFKEQ. The CDR3 runs 15 residues. V was clipped by 5 bases and J by 7 bases; unmatched bases: 7. CDR3 in amino acids: CASSTLAGEGNEQFF. Written as DNA, the CDR3 is TGTGCCAGCAGCACACTAGCGGGAGAGGGGAATGAGCAGTTCTTC.

The rearrangement uses TRBV3-1 (or the pseudogene TRBV3-2) and TRBJ2-1, with 9 bases identical to TRBD1. V gave up 4 bases and J gave up 4 bases; unmatched junction bases: 2. This CDR3 spans 14 amino acids. CDR1 is LGHDT, CDR2 YNNKEL, per germline (reference sequence). DNA of the CDR3: TGTGCCAGCAGCCCGGACAGGGGTTACAATGAGCAGTTCTTC. It encodes CASSPDRGYNEQFF.

The chain is built from TRBV15 and TRBJ2-1; 9 bases match TRBD2. The CDR3 is 16 residues long. Germline CDR1 is LNHNV and CDR2 is YYDKDF (reference sequence). With 1 base clipped from V and 9 bases from J, the junction kept 10 bases outside the gene matches. The CDR3 sequence is CATSRGLRGGGTEQFF. CDR3 DNA sequence: TGTGCCACCAGCAGAGGCCTTCGCGGGGGGGGTACTGAGCAGTTCTTC.

The J gene is TRBJ2-7, the V gene TRBV28; a possible D gene is TRBD2 (6 bases). Trimming removed 3 bases from V and 3 bases from J, with 9 bases in between. The V gene's germline CDR1 is MDHEN and CDR2 SYDVKM. The length of the CDR3 is 13 residues. The CDR3 nucleotides are TGTGCCAGCAGTTTTGGTAGCGGCTACGAGCAGTACTTC. This translates into CASSFGSGYEQYF.

This sequence joins TRBV5-4 and TRBJ2-3; weak D call: TRBD1 (7 bases). This CDR3 region has 15 residues. The germline V gene encodes CDR1 SGHNT and CDR2 YYREEE (reference sequence). The V and J ends lost 4 bases and 2 bases respectively, with 14 bases between them. Written as DNA, the CDR3 is TGTGCCAGCAGCGGCGGGACAGCCAACACAGATACGCAGTATTTT. It yields the protein CASSGGTANTDTQYF.

The genes are TRBV2 and TRBJ1-1; D call uncertain. The CDR3 extends over 12 amino acids. The V gene lost 4 bases and the J gene lost 4 bases, with 7 bases spanning the gap. The germline CDR1 and CDR2 sequences are SNHLY and FYNNEI. CDR3 protein: CASSAGSTEAFF. In DNA form, the CDR3 reads TGTGCCAGCAGTGCTGGTAGCACTGAAGCTTTCTTT.

The CDR3 DNA is TGTGCCAGCAGTTTCCTCGAGGCTAGCCAAGAGACCCAGTACTTC. It codes for CASSFLEASQETQYF. J is TRBJ2-5 and V is TRBV28, with D hard to call. The CDR3 has 15 amino acids. Per germline, CDR1 MDHEN and CDR2 SYDVKM. V lost 3 bases, J lost 1 base, and 12 bases lay in between.

The CDR3 protein is CAGQGAPTYGYTF. The CDR3 DNA reads as TGTGCCGGACAGGGGGCGCCGACCTATGGCTACACCTTC. This chain joins TRBV30 and TRBJ1-2, with 11 bases aligning to TRBD1. The CDR3 is made up of 13 amino acids. From germline, CDR1 is GTSNPN and CDR2 SVGIG (reference sequence). With V trimmed by 8 bases and J by 4 bases, 6 bases remained unmatched.